These T cell receptor beta chains were read from a single sample in a study of PD-L1 blockade in urothelial cancer. Libraries were prepared by immunoSEQ multiplex PCR; TCRdb keeps only in-frame clonotypes and omits some of them. The sample gives over 25,000 clones, about 80% of which show up once; over 3% is in the top ten. Sample: PBMCs, taken around atezolizumab (anti-PD-L1) treatment. The source of these receptors is a man aged 65 to 85 with urothelial cancer. CDR3s leave out the opening cysteine and the closing phenylalanine or tryptophan. The D gene is left open where the match is weak.

j_gene,v_gene,d_gene,CDR3aa
TRBJ2-1,TRBV5-4,.,ASSLGGTATYNEQF
TRBJ2-3,TRBV28,.,ASSLGKAGVTDTQY
TRBJ2-3,TRBV7-3,.,ASSLIGAGVTSTDTQY
TRBJ2-7,TRBV30,.,AWSVGGAEQY
TRBJ2-7,TRBV5-6,.,ASSLSGTGEQY
TRBJ1-4,TRBV6-5,TRBD1,ASSLGTGFEKLF
TRBJ1-1,TRBV29-1,.,SAGMNTEAF
TRBJ1-2,TRBV5-1,.,ASSLDRRGAHGYT
TRBJ1-1,TRBV7-2,TRBD1,ASRIQGGKTEAF
TRBJ1-4,TRBV4-3,.,ASSRSLTGGSEKLF
TRBJ2-5,TRBV10-3,TRBD2,ATQREGRETQY
TRBJ1-2,TRBV19,TRBD1,ASSQRQGSDGYT
TRBJ1-2,TRBV19,.,ANDADRSYGYT
TRBJ1-2,TRBV28,TRBD1,ASSTGQGDYGYT